The 2 T cell receptor beta chains presented below share a single source sample, sequenced in a study of PD-L1 blockade in urothelial cancer. TCRdb keeps only in-frame clones here, not all; method: immunoSEQ multiplex PCR. This sample yields 45,000 to 65,000 clones, of which less than 90% are seen a single time; about a sixth belongs to the top ten. Time point of the sample: pretreatment peripheral blood. Sample: PBMCs, taken around atezolizumab (anti-PD-L1) treatment. Receptor source: a man in his 70s with urothelial cancer.

The rearrangement joins TRBV19 to TRBJ2-7; D is possibly TRBD1 (6 bases). The CDR3 spans 15 residues. The ends were cut back, 4 bases at V and 2 bases at J, with 15 bases in the middle. The germline CDR1 and CDR2 sequences are LNHDA and SQIVND (reference sequence). For the CDR3, the DNA is TGTGCCAGTAGTACCCCAGGGGAAGGGGCCTACGAGCAGTACTTC. Protein: CASSTPGEGAYEQYF.

The chain recombines TRBV2 with TRBJ1-5; D unresolved. This CDR3 is 12 amino acids long. The V and J ends lost 3 bases and 5 bases respectively, with 5 bases between them. Per germline, CDR1 SNHLY and CDR2 FYNNEI. The CDR3 sequence is CASSDRDQPQHF. The DNA of the CDR3 is TGTGCCAGCAGTGATCGGGATCAGCCCCAGCATTTT.